These T cell receptor beta chains were read from a single sample in a study of blood T cell repertoires in COVID-19. Method: immunoSEQ multiplex PCR; TCRdb's copy keeps in-frame clones and lacks some. The repertoire consists of some 140,000 clones, with about 86% occurring once and the leading ten covering more than 7.5%. Input material: peripheral blood. The receptors were gathered from a woman aged 55-75 years with active or convalescent COVID-19. The CDR3 runs from the conserved cysteine through the conserved F or W. Fields, in order: J gene, D gene, V gene, clone size, CDR3 DNA, CDR3 protein. D genes are given only for firm matches. Rows give clone size only sometimes, using once, few, many, or a class for an expanded clone.

TRBJ2-2	TRBD1	TRBV28	-	TGTGCCAGCAGTTTTCAGACAGGGGGCTATAACACCGGGGAGCTGTTTTTT	CASSFQTGGYNTGELFF
TRBJ2-3	TRBD2	TRBV6-6	-	TGTGCCAGCAGTCTAGCGGGAGGGGGCGTATTAAGGACAGATACGCAGTATTTT	CASSLAGGGVLRTDTQYF
TRBJ2-1	-	TRBV7-8	once	TGTGCCAGCAGCTTAGGGGCCATCAATGAGCAGTTCTTC	CASSLGAINEQFF
TRBJ2-1	-	TRBV15	-	TGTGCCACCAGCGAGGTCTGGAACAATGAGCAGTTCTTC	CATSEVWNNEQFF
TRBJ1-6	-	TRBV3-1/TRBV3-2	once	TGTGCCAGCAGCCCAGATCCGACTGGGAGCCTTGGGAATTCACCCCTCCACTTT	CASSPDPTGSLGNSPLHF
TRBJ2-3	TRBD2	TRBV19	-	TGTGCCAGTAGTATGGGACTAGCGGGGATTGCAGATACGCAATATTTT	CASSMGLAGIADTQYF
TRBJ1-4	-	TRBV28	-	TGTGCCAGCAGTTTTCAGTCCGGGGGGTCGGATGAAAAACTGTTTTTT	CASSFQSGGSDEKLFF
TRBJ2-3	TRBD2	TRBV15	-	TGTGCCACCAGCAGTAGTAGCGGGAGCGGCACAGATACGCAGTATTTT	CATSSSSGSGTDTQYF
TRBJ1-1	TRBD1	TRBV27	-	TGTGCCAGCAGTTTACGTGCGACAGGGGGCTACACTGAAGCTTTCTTT	CASSLRATGGYTEAFF
TRBJ1-5	-	TRBV14	once	TGTGCCAGCAGCGCCCTACCCCTAGGGGAAAGTCAGCCCCAGCATTTT	CASSALPLGESQPQHF
TRBJ2-2	TRBD2	TRBV4-1	-	TGCGCCAGCAGCCAACGTGGACTAGCGGGAGTAGTGGCCACCGGGGAGCTGTTTTTT	CASSQRGLAGVVATGELFF
TRBJ1-1	-	TRBV20-1	-	TGCAGTGCTAGTGTTCGGAGGAACACTGAAGCTTTCTTT	CSASVRRNTEAFF
TRBJ2-1	TRBD1	TRBV19	-	TGTGCCAGTAGTATGCCCAGTATATTTCGGACAGGGGGTTACAATGAGCAGTTCTTC	CASSMPSIFRTGGYNEQFF
TRBJ1-4	TRBD1	TRBV27	once	TGTGCCAGCAGTCTCGGGACAGGGGAAAATGAAAAACTGTTTTTT	CASSLGTGENEKLFF
TRBJ1-1	-	TRBV9	-	TGTGCCAGCAGCGTAGAAGGAGGGTACACTGAAGCTTTCTTT	CASSVEGGYTEAFF
TRBJ1-5	-	TRBV10-3	-	TGTGCCATCAGTGAGGACAGGAACTCTCAGCCCCAGCATTTT	CAISEDRNSQPQHF
TRBJ1-1	-	TRBV5-1	-	TGCGCCAGCAGCGGAACCCGGGAGCTTAACACTGAAGCTTTCTTT	CASSGTRELNTEAFF
TRBJ2-7	TRBD1	TRBV19	-	TGTGCCACGGAGACAGGGACCTACGAGCAGTACTTC	CATETGTYEQYF
TRBJ2-1	-	TRBV29-1	-	TGCAGCGTTGAATTGGTAATGGGGGGGGGCCGTAATGAGCAGTTCTTC	CSVELVMGGGRNEQFF
TRBJ2-3	TRBD2	TRBV24-1	once	TGTGCCACCAGTGATTACACTAGCGGGGGCACAGATACGCAGTATTTT	CATSDYTSGGTDTQYF
TRBJ2-3	TRBD1	TRBV19	-	TGTGCCAGTAGCCGGGACAGTAACACAGATACGCAGTATTTT	CASSRDSNTDTQYF
TRBJ2-3	TRBD2	TRBV5-1	-	TGCGCCAGCAGACTAGCGGGAGTGAGAACAGATACGCAGTATTTT	CASRLAGVRTDTQYF
TRBJ2-2	TRBD2	TRBV11-2	-	TGTGCCAGCAGCTTAGGGGTAGCGGGGGAGACCGGGGAGCTGTTTTTT	CASSLGVAGETGELFF
TRBJ2-7	TRBD2	TRBV4-3	few	TGCGCCAGCAGCCCCTGGGGAGCGGGAGGGCCGGAGGAGCAGTACTTC	CASSPWGAGGPEEQYF
TRBJ2-3	TRBD2	TRBV7-7	-	TGTGCTAGCAGCCCCCGGACTAGCGGGAGTGGGGATACGCAGTATTTT	CASSPRTSGSGDTQYF
TRBJ2-3	-	TRBV3-1/TRBV3-2	-	TGTGCCAGCAGCCGCTACCAACGCACAGATACGCAGTATTTT	CASSRYQRTDTQYF
TRBJ1-2	-	TRBV29-1	-	TGCAGCGTGGACACCGACGGCTCATACTATGGCTACACCTTC	CSVDTDGSYYGYTF
TRBJ1-4	-	TRBV24-1	once	TGTGCCACCAGTGAGCCCGGCACAGCGGGGGAAAAACTGTTTTTT	CATSEPGTAGEKLFF
TRBJ1-6	-	TRBV9	few	TGTGCCAGCAGCGTAAGTCAGGGGACTTCACCCCTCCACTTT	CASSVSQGTSPLHF
TRBJ1-2	TRBD1	TRBV18	-	TGTGCCAGCTCACCCGGGACAGGGGGGTATGGTGGCTACACCTTC	CASSPGTGGYGGYTF
TRBJ2-5	-	TRBV7-3	-	TGTGCCAGCAGCTTGGCGGCGGGGTCCCAAGAGACCCAGTACTTC	CASSLAAGSQETQYF
TRBJ1-4	-	TRBV10-3	-	TGTGCCATCAGTGAACGCAGACTTGCAACTAATGAAAAACTGTTTTTT	CAISERRLATNEKLFF
TRBJ1-2	-	TRBV4-2	-	TGTGCCAGCAGCCGACAGAAAGGCGATGGCTACACCTTC	CASSRQKGDGYTF
TRBJ2-7	-	TRBV30	-	TGTGCCTGTAGTCCTTCGGTCTACGAGCAGTACTTC	CACSPSVYEQYF
TRBJ2-5	TRBD2	TRBV5-6	-	TGTGCCAGCAGCTTTCCGCGGGGGGGCGGGGAGACCCAGTACTTC	CASSFPRGGGETQYF
TRBJ1-6	-	TRBV28	-	TGTGCCAGCTCCCCAGGGGTTATCGGGTATAATTCACCCCTCCACTTT	CASSPGVIGYNSPLHF
TRBJ2-5	-	TRBV11-2	-	TGTGCCAGCAGCTTAAGGGTGGGAGGAGAGACCCAGTACTTC	CASSLRVGGETQYF
TRBJ2-2	TRBD1	TRBV7-9	-	TGTGCCAGCAGCTCGACCGGGACAGGGGACACCGGGGAGCTGTTTTTT	CASSSTGTGDTGELFF
TRBJ2-7	-	TRBV5-1	once	TGCGCCAGCAGCGTCGCGGGCCCTGGATACGAGCAGTACTTC	CASSVAGPGYEQYF
TRBJ2-3	-	TRBV6-5	-	TGTGCCAGCAGTTACGCAGGGACAGATACGCAGTATTTT	CASSYAGTDTQYF
TRBJ2-1	TRBD2	TRBV9	-	TGTGCCAGCAGCGTAGAACCGGGACTAGCGGACGAGCAGTTCTTC	CASSVEPGLADEQFF
TRBJ2-2	-	TRBV4-1	-	TGCGCCAGCAGCCAAGATGTTCGCGACACCGGGGAGCTGTTTTTT	CASSQDVRDTGELFF
TRBJ2-7	-	TRBV5-5	-	TGTGCCAGCAGCTTCGGCTACGAGCAGTACTTC	CASSFGYEQYF
TRBJ1-5	-	TRBV12-3/TRBV12-4	-	TGTGCCAGCACCCCGGGGATAGCTCAGCCCCAGCATTTT	CASTPGIAQPQHF
TRBJ1-1	TRBD1	TRBV5-6	-	TGTGCCAGCAGCCGGCCCTGGGACAGGGGCCCCGAAGCTTTCTTT	CASSRPWDRGPEAFF
TRBJ2-7	TRBD1	TRBV7-8	-	TGTGCCAGCAGCATGGACAGGGCGTCCTACGAGCAGTACTTC	CASSMDRASYEQYF
TRBJ2-5	TRBD2	TRBV28	-	TGTGCCAGCACCCTGGGGCGGGAGGTAGAGACCCAGTACTTC	CASTLGREVETQYF
TRBJ1-2	-	TRBV27	few	TGTGCCAGCAGTCCAACAGGGTATGGCTACACCTTC	CASSPTGYGYTF
TRBJ1-2	-	TRBV5-4	-	TGTGCCAGCAGCTCACCGACAGGTATATACTATGGCTACACCTTC	CASSSPTGIYYGYTF
TRBJ1-1	-	TRBV11-2	-	TGTGCCAGCAGCTCAGGGGCAGGGACGTGGAACCCTGAAGCTTTCTTT	CASSSGAGTWNPEAFF
TRBJ1-2	-	TRBV12-3/TRBV12-4	-	TGTGCCAGCAGTTACAGTGAAGGCTACACCTTC	CASSYSEGYTF
TRBJ1-4	-	TRBV19	-	TGTGCCAGTAGTCCCAGGTACCAAGGGGATGAAAAACTGTTTTTT	CASSPRYQGDEKLFF
TRBJ1-2	TRBD1	TRBV25-1	-	TGTGCCAGCAGTGATTGGACTACAGGGGAGACTAACTATGGCTACACCTTC	CASSDWTTGETNYGYTF
TRBJ2-7	TRBD2	TRBV5-4	-	TGTGCCAGCAGACGCAGCGGGAGCCCTTCTTACGAGCAGTACTTC	CASRRSGSPSYEQYF
TRBJ1-3	-	TRBV9	-	TGTGCCAGCAGCGTAGGGGCGGGGGGAAACACCATATATTTT	CASSVGAGGNTIYF
TRBJ1-4	-	TRBV9	-	TGTGCCAGCAGCGTAGGTGGACTCACCGGCGAAAAACTGTTTTTT	CASSVGGLTGEKLFF
TRBJ1-1	TRBD1	TRBV10-3	-	TGTGCCATCAGTGAGGGACAGGGAAGGACTGAAGCTTTCTTT	CAISEGQGRTEAFF
TRBJ1-6	-	TRBV7-8	-	TGTGCCAGCAGCCCAGGCGGGGATGCTAATTCACCCCTCCACTTT	CASSPGGDANSPLHF
TRBJ1-6	-	TRBV30	-	TGTGCCTGGAGTGTAGACCAGGTCGAATCACCCCTCCACTTT	CAWSVDQVESPLHF
TRBJ1-6	-	TRBV28	many	TGTGCCAGCAGTTTATTCGGGAATTCACCCCTCCACTTT	CASSLFGNSPLHF